The T cell receptor beta chain under discussion was sequenced for a study of blood T cell repertoires in COVID-19. Study overall: The United States, Italy and Spain supplied acute and convalescent COVID-19 samples.

Per the germline V gene, CDR1 is SGHTA and CDR2 is FQGNSA. This CDR3 contains 15 residues. With V trimmed by 5 bases and J by 3 bases, 6 bases remained unmatched. Source study methods: Cell counts per sample came from amplifying reference gene primers. Only in-frame clones appear in the TCRdb table, and some are missing; sequencing was by immunoSEQ multiplex PCR. V and J calls and clone size are copied from that table; D and trimming were computed from the DNA. This sample has fewer than 250,000 clones; 83% occur once, and the top ten carry less than 8%. The V gene is TRBV7-2, the J gene TRBJ2-1; TRBD1 matches 8 bases. Sequences were obtained from peripheral blood. This sequence was found in a woman in her forties or fifties with acute or convalescent COVID-19. The CDR3 region has the DNA TGTGCCAGCAGCCCTCGGACAGGGTACTACAATGAGCAGTTCTTC. Amino acid sequence: CASSPRTGYYNEQFF.